A single sample gave rise to the 20 T cell receptor beta chains below, sequenced in a study of chemoradiotherapy in HPV16-positive cancers. Data came from immunoSEQ multiplex PCR; TCRdb stores just in-frame clones and leaves some out. There are roughly 1,500 clones in the sample; under 90% occur only once, and over 8% lies in the top ten. The sample in question was tumor tissue, obtained from a patient who underwent chemoradiotherapy. Source of these receptors: a human donor with HPV-associated anogenital cancer.

The gene calls are TRBV12-5 and TRBJ1-2; D is perhaps TRBD1 (5 bases). The CDR3 length is 15 residues. With 3 bases removed from V and 7 bases from J, the gap between germline ends came to 18 bases. Germline loops: CDR1 LGHNT, CDR2 FRNRAP. The CDR3 sequence: CASGFLPRGVGGYTF. The CDR3 DNA reads as TGTGCTAGTGGTTTTCTCCCGAGGGGCGTAGGTGGCTACACCTTC.

This chain connects TRBV5-1 to TRBJ1-1, with D maybe TRBD1 (5 bases). The CDR3 length is 14 residues. The germline V gene encodes CDR1 SGHRS and CDR2 YFSETQ. Trimming shortened V by 1 base and J by 1 base, and 8 bases separated the two germline ends. CDR3 nucleotide sequence: TGCGCCAGCAGCTTGCACGGGGCGAACACTGAAGCTTTCTTT. Its protein is CASSLHGANTEAFF.

This chain connects TRBV10-1 to TRBJ2-1; TRBD2 matches 8 bases. With V trimmed by 6 bases and J by 5 bases, 9 bases remained unmatched. This CDR3 contains 15 residues. Germline values: CDR1 WNHNN, CDR2 SYGVQD (reference sequence). CDR3 bases: TGCGCCAGCAGAGGTTTAGCGGGGAGGAACAATGAGCAGTTCTTC. It yields the protein CASRGLAGRNNEQFF.

This clone was seen more than once but under ten times. The chain has TRBV7-9 and TRBJ2-1; 11 positions match TRBD2. V dropped 5 bases and J dropped 5; count of bases not matched to a gene: 11. The CDR3 has 17 residues. CDR1 and CDR2 (germline): SEHNR, FQNEAQ (reference sequence). The CDR3, as DNA: TGTGCCAGCAGCCGCCGGATGGGGACTAGCGGACACAATGAGCAGTTCTTC. Translation gives CASSRRMGTSGHNEQFF.

This chain joins TRBV10-2 and TRBJ1-6; tentative D call: TRBD1 (5 bases). The length of the CDR3 is 13 residues. Germline-derived CDR1 and CDR2 are WSHSY and SAAADI. Trimming left V 5 bases short and J 9 bases short, with 11 bases between. The CDR3 is CASSIQGSSPLHF. CDR3 bases: TGCGCCAGCAGTATTCAGGGTAGTTCACCCCTCCACTTT.

J is TRBJ2-7 and V is TRBV18, with D uncertain. Per the germline V gene, CDR1 is KGHSH and CDR2 is LQKENI. V was clipped by 2 bases and J by 2 bases, with 13 bases between them. The CDR3 is 15 residues long. The CDR3 here is CASSPGKVRTYEQYF. The CDR3 DNA reads as TGTGCCAGCTCACCAGGGAAGGTTCGAACCTACGAGCAGTACTTC. Drawing the rest from reference TRBV18 and TRBJ2-7, the complete variable domain is NAGVMQNPRHLVRRRGQEARLRCSPMKGHSHVYWYRQLPEEGLKFMVYLQKENIIDESGMPKERFSAEFPKEGPSILRIQQVVRGDSAAYFCASSPGKVRTYEQYFGPGTRLTVT.

V and J are TRBV7-9 and TRBJ2-3, with 7 bases lining up with TRBD1. Losses at the gene ends were 3 bases for V and 1 base for J; bases not matched to a gene: 7. Germline V gene lookup returns CDR1 SEHNR and CDR2 FQNEAQ (reference sequence). The CDR3 length is 16 residues. The CDR3 reads CASSFISGTGTDTQYF. CDR3 bases: TGTGCCAGCAGCTTTATCTCCGGGACAGGCACAGATACGCAGTATTTT.

In DNA, the CDR3 is TGTGCCAGCAGGGGGACACCTTCCTACAATGAGCAGTTCTTC. This encodes CASRGTPSYNEQFF. V usage is TRBV6-6 and J usage is TRBJ2-1; possibly TRBD1 for D (6 bases). The CDR3 extends over 14 amino acids. V shed 6 bases and J shed 1 base, with 10 bases lying between them. Germline loops: CDR1 MNHNY, CDR2 SVGAGI (reference sequence).

The rearrangement uses TRBV2 and TRBJ1-3; tentative D call: TRBD1 (6 bases). Trimming removed 6 bases from V and 0 bases from J, with 12 bases in between. There are 15 residues in the CDR3. CDR1 is SNHLY and CDR2 is FYNNEI in the germline V gene. The CDR3: CASRDGTFSGNTIYF. CDR3 DNA: TGTGCCAGCAGAGACGGGACATTCTCTGGAAACACCATATATTTT. Combining the CDR3 with reference TRBV2 and TRBJ1-3 gives the whole variable domain EPEVTQTPSHQVTQMGQEVILRCVPISNHLYFYWYRQILGQKVEFLVSFYNNEISEKSEIFDDQFSVERPDGSNFTLKIRSTKLEDSAMYFCASRDGTFSGNTIYFGEGSWLTVV.

The gene calls are TRBV5-1 and TRBJ2-5; possible D gene TRBD1, 6 bases. The V and J ends lost 7 bases and 2 bases respectively, with 15 bases between them. CDR1 SGHRS and CDR2 YFSETQ come from the germline V gene. The CDR3 extends over 14 amino acids. The DNA for the CDR3 is TGCGCCAGCCGCAGTGACAGGTGGCAAGAGACCCAGTACTTC. This sequence encodes CASRSDRWQETQYF. Using reference TRBV5-1 and TRBJ2-5 for the parts outside the CDR3, the full variable domain is KAGVTQTPRYLIKTRGQQVTLSCSPISGHRSVSWYQQTPGQGLQFLFEYFSETQRNKGNFPGRFSGRQFSNSRSEMNVSTLELGDSALYLCASRSDRWQETQYFGPGTRLLVL.

The J gene is TRBJ2-2, the V gene TRBV19; D may correspond to TRBD1 or TRBD2 (5 bases each). Germline CDR1 and CDR2: LNHDA and SQIVND (reference sequence). The CDR3 runs 15 residues. V lost 5 bases to trimming and J lost 2 bases, with 12 bases between them. CDR3 DNA: TGTGCCAGTAGTGGTCGGGACGGTAACACCGGGGAGCTGTTTTTT. Its protein is CASSGRDGNTGELFF.

The rearrangement links TRBV5-1 to TRBJ2-1; 10 bases fit TRBD1. This CDR3 is 14 amino acids long. The J segment lost 3 bases and the V segment lost 7 bases, leaving 4 bases of the junction unmatched. Germline CDR1 reads SGHRS; CDR2 reads YFSETQ. The CDR3 here is CASSWDRGYNEQFF. The DNA for the CDR3 is TGCGCCAGCTCATGGGACAGGGGCTACAATGAGCAGTTCTTC.

This clone showed up just once. The chain is built from TRBV7-2 and TRBJ2-1; D remains ambiguous. Trimming cost V 2 bases and J 15 bases, with 11 bases left between them. Germline lookup yields CDR1 SGHTA and CDR2 FQGNSA. This CDR3 comprises 11 residues. CDR3 DNA sequence: TGTGCCAGCAGCTTAAGGGCCTATAGGTTCTTC. This codes for CASSLRAYRFF.

J is TRBJ2-2 and V is TRBV4-1; TRBD2 agrees at 9 bases. The CDR3 is 17 amino acids. Germline CDR1 and CDR2: MGHRA and YSYEKL. V lost 4 bases to trimming and J lost 4 bases; unmatched junction nucleotides: 10. Written as DNA, the CDR3 is TGCGCCAGCAGCCCCCAGACGACTAGCGGCCTCACCGGGGAGCTGTTTTTT. It is translated as CASSPQTTSGLTGELFF.

J is TRBJ2-2 and V is TRBV12-5; D is perhaps TRBD1 (6 bases). CDR1 and CDR2 from the germline V gene are LGHNT and FRNRAP. V was clipped by 6 bases and J by 3 bases, with 14 bases between them. CDR3 length equals 15 residues. The CDR3 bases are TGTGCTAGTGGCCAAGACAGGACCTACACCGGGGAGCTGTTTTTT. Translated, it gives CASGQDRTYTGELFF.

This chain uses TRBV11-3 with TRBJ2-1; D gene uncertain. The germline gives CDR1 SGHNT, CDR2 YENEEA. Trimming left V 1 base short and J 0 bases short, with 10 bases between. This CDR3 region has 16 residues. The CDR3 spells CASSLGPPGSYNEQFF. The DNA for the CDR3 is TGTGCCAGCAGCTTAGGACCTCCCGGCTCCTACAATGAGCAGTTCTTC. Supplemented by reference TRBV11-3 and TRBJ2-1, the full variable domain reads EAGVVQSPRYKIIEKKQPVAFWCNPISGHNTLYWYLQNLGQGPELLIRYENEEAVDDSQLPKDRFSAERLKGVDSTLKIQPAELGDSAVYLCASSLGPPGSYNEQFFGPGTRLTVL.

V usage is TRBV5-1 and J usage is TRBJ2-7; 7 bases line up with TRBD1. The CDR3 loop spans 16 amino acids. V trimming: 3 bases; J trimming: 7 bases; junction bases outside the gene matches: 16. The germline CDR1 and CDR2 sequences are SGHRS and YFSETQ. DNA for the CDR3: TGCGCCAGCAGCTGGGGTGGGGACAGAGGCTTAGGGGAGCAGTACTTC. Translation: CASSWGGDRGLGEQYF.

The chain carries TRBV5-6 and TRBJ1-1; no definite D call. The CDR3 runs to 14 residues. Germline V CDR1 and CDR2: SGHDT, YYEEEE. V dropped 1 base and J dropped 1 base, with 8 bases sitting between them. DNA of the CDR3: TGTGCCAGCAGCTTGATAAGAGGGAACACTGAAGCTTTCTTT. Translation gives CASSLIRGNTEAFF.

The genes are TRBV5-1 and TRBJ2-1, with 8 bases fitting TRBD2. Unmatched junction bases numbered 8, after V lost 4 bases and J lost 8 bases. The CDR3 covers 14 residues. Germline CDR1 is SGHRS and CDR2 is YFSETQ. CDR3 sequence: CASSKRPGGDEQFF. In nucleotides, the CDR3 is TGCGCCAGCAGCAAGAGGCCCGGGGGGGATGAGCAGTTCTTC.

The chain carries TRBV30 and TRBJ1-3, with D possibly TRBD1 on 5 matching bases. This CDR3 spans 20 amino acids. V was pared by 4 bases and J by 2 bases, with 30 bases between. The germline gives CDR1 GTSNPN, CDR2 SVGIG (reference sequence). For the CDR3, the DNA is TGTGCCTGGAATGGAGTTGTGGTCCGAAGGCTAGGGACCGCTGGAAACACCATATATTTT. Translating gives CAWNGVVVRRLGTAGNTIYF.